One sample yielded the 26 T cell receptor beta chains listed below, sequenced in a study of blood T cell repertoires in COVID-19. Using immunoSEQ multiplex PCR, the repertoire was profiled, and TCRdb retains in-frame clones only, with some absent. This table holds 9,000 to 13,000 clones, about 89% found once. The sample was peripheral blood. These receptors were taken from a human donor in a cohort sampled during active COVID-19.

The rearrangement joins TRBV7-9 to TRBJ1-2; TRBD1 is a possible D gene (6 bases). Trimming took off 6 bases at V and 3 bases at J, with 14 bases between the two ends. The CDR3 runs 14 residues. Germline-derived CDR1 and CDR2 are SEHNR and FQNEAQ (reference sequence). The CDR3 here is CASREQGLDYGYTF. The CDR3 nucleotides are TGTGCCAGCAGGGAACAGGGTTTAGACTATGGCTACACCTTC.

In DNA, the CDR3 is TGTGCCAGCAGTAGGACAGGGAATACTAATGAAAAACTGTTTTTT. Translating gives CASSRTGNTNEKLFF. This chain uses TRBV6-2 or TRBV6-3 with TRBJ1-4; 8 bases line up with TRBD1. The CDR3 covers 15 residues. Trimming removed 5 bases from V and 2 bases from J; junction bases left unmatched: 4. Germline values: CDR1 MNHEY, CDR2 SVGEGT.

The CDR3 DNA sequence: TGTGCCAGCAGCTTGGCCTCTCAGGGGGACATCCCCCTTAGAGCTTTCTTT. This translates into CASSLASQGDIPLRAFF. The chain links TRBV7-9 to TRBJ1-1, with TRBD1 identical over 7 bases. Trimming cost V 3 bases and J 10 bases; bases outside gene matches: 20. The CDR3 sequence is 17 residues long. The germline gives CDR1 SEHNR, CDR2 FQNEAQ (reference sequence). Based on the CDR3 plus reference TRBV7-9 and TRBJ1-1, the full variable domain is DTGVSQNPRHKITKRGQNVTFRCDPISEHNRLYWYRQTLGQGPEFLTYFQNEAQLEKSRLLSDRFSAERPKGSFSTLEIQRTEQGDSAMYLCASSLASQGDIPLRAFFGQGTRLTVV.

The CDR3 region has the DNA TGTGCCAGTAGTAGACAGGGGGGCACTGAAGCTTTCTTT. Protein product: CASSRQGGTEAFF. V gene TRBV19 combines with J gene TRBJ1-1; the match to TRBD1 covers 9 bases. J was trimmed by 4 bases and V by 4 bases; bases with no gene match: 1. Germline V gene lookup returns CDR1 LNHDA and CDR2 SQIVND (reference sequence). This CDR3 is built from 13 residues. The full variable domain, completed using reference TRBV19 and TRBJ1-1, is DGGITQSPKYLFRKEGQNVTLSCEQNLNHDAMYWYRQDPGQGLRLIYYSQIVNDFQKGDIAEGYSVSREKKESFPLTVTSAQKNPTAFYLCASSRQGGTEAFFGQGTRLTVV.

In this sample, this clone turned up a few times. The V and J genes are TRBV24-1 and TRBJ1-5; D may be TRBD1 (6 bases). The CDR3 length is 13 residues. Trimming cost V 7 bases and J 0 bases, with 6 bases left between them. CDR1 is KGHDR and CDR2 is SFDVKD in the germline V gene. The CDR3 region has the DNA TGTGCCACCAGACAGGGTAGCAATCAGCCCCAGCATTTT. It specifies CATRQGSNQPQHF.

The gene calls are TRBV2 and TRBJ2-3, with D possibly being TRBD2 (6 bases). V lost 7 bases and J 6 bases, leaving 20 bases between the germline ends. The CDR3 consists of 15 residues. Germline V gene data show CDR1 as SNHLY and CDR2 as FYNNEI. The CDR3: CASIFGGPHQDTQYF. The CDR3, as DNA: TGTGCCAGCATCTTCGGGGGTCCTCACCAGGATACGCAGTATTTT.

With respect to this clone: This sample includes further DNA sequences coding for the same CDR3. V gene TRBV3-1 (or the pseudogene TRBV3-2) combines with J gene TRBJ2-1; 9 bases line up with TRBD2. The CDR3 contains 16 residues. Germline assignment: CDR1 LGHDT and CDR2 YNNKEL (reference sequence). The V segment lost 0 bases and the J segment 1 base; nucleotides outside the gene matches: 1. The CDR3 sequence is CASSQDSGGSYNEQFF. The CDR3 nucleotides are TGTGCCAGCAGCCAAGATAGCGGGGGATCCTACAATGAGCAGTTCTTC.

The V and J genes are TRBV27 and TRBJ2-1, with 10 bases identical to TRBD2. After removal of 3 bases from V and 4 bases from J, the junction contained 9 bases not matched to a gene. Germline V lookup: CDR1 MNHEY, CDR2 SMNVEV (reference sequence). The CDR3 loop spans 17 amino acids. CDR3 bases: TGTGCCAGCAGTTTGCCACGAAGCGGGGGGGATTACAATGAGCAGTTCTTC. The encoded protein is CASSLPRSGGDYNEQFF.

The gene calls are TRBV6-5 and TRBJ1-2, with D unclear. The ends were cut back, 4 bases at V and 4 bases at J, with 10 bases in the middle. Germline V gene lookup returns CDR1 MNHEY and CDR2 SVGAGI. This CDR3 is 13 amino acids long. As DNA, the CDR3 is TGTGCCAGCAGTTCTTACTTACTCTATGGCTACACCTTC. Its protein is CASSSYLLYGYTF.

The sample holds one count of this clone. This chain joins TRBV9 and TRBJ1-2; D is ambiguous. With 0 bases removed from V and 5 bases from J, the gap between germline ends came to 11 bases. Looked up from germline, CDR1 is SGDLS and CDR2 is YYNGEE. This CDR3 has 14 amino acids. The CDR3 loop is CASSVAAGGYGYTF. In DNA form, the CDR3 reads TGTGCCAGCAGCGTAGCGGCAGGCGGGTATGGCTACACCTTC.

V usage is TRBV7-3 and J usage is TRBJ2-7; 8 bases align to TRBD1. Trimming took 6 bases from V and 3 from J; bases not matched to a gene: 10. CDR3 length equals 15 residues. CDR1 is SGHTA, CDR2 FQGTGA, per germline. The CDR3 sequence is CASSSAPGGGYEQYF. In nucleotides, the CDR3 is TGTGCCAGCAGTTCCGCCCCAGGGGGCGGCTACGAGCAGTACTTC. Looking up the rest from reference TRBV7-3 and TRBJ2-7 gives the full variable domain: GAGVSQTPSNKVTEKGKYVELRCDPISGHTALYWYRQSLGQGPEFLIYFQGTGAADDSGLPNDRFFAVRPEGSVSTLKIQRTERGDSAVYLCASSSAPGGGYEQYFGPGTRLTVT.

The V and J genes are TRBV3-1 (or the pseudogene TRBV3-2) and TRBJ1-1; 7 bases map to TRBD1. V was clipped by 1 base and J by 1 base; unmatched bases: 3. In germline, CDR1 is LGHDT, CDR2 YNNKEL (reference sequence). This CDR3 comprises 15 residues. The CDR3 DNA sequence: TGTGCCAGCAGCCAAGGAGACAGGGCGAACACTGAAGCTTTCTTT. It is translated as CASSQGDRANTEAFF.

This rearrangement joins TRBV6-5 to TRBJ1-5; 9 bases are a match to TRBD1. This CDR3 contains 14 residues. CDR1 is MNHEY and CDR2 is SVGAGI in the germline V gene. Trimming took 6 bases from V and 6 from J; bases not matched to a gene: 6. The DNA of the CDR3 is TGTGCCAGCAGGACAGGGGGTTTAAGTCAGCCCCAGCATTTT. Residues: CASRTGGLSQPQHF.

This chain uses TRBV3-1 (or the pseudogene TRBV3-2) with TRBJ2-3; possible D gene TRBD1, 6 bases. Per germline, CDR1 LGHDT and CDR2 YNNKEL (reference sequence). The CDR3 contains 17 residues. V lost 4 bases to trimming and J lost 0 bases, with 17 bases between them. CDR3 DNA sequence: TGTGCCAGCAGCCCATACAGGGACGAGCCTAGCACAGATACGCAGTATTTT. Its protein is CASSPYRDEPSTDTQYF.

This chain joins TRBV3-1 (or the pseudogene TRBV3-2) and TRBJ2-7; D ambiguous. Germline V CDR1 and CDR2: LGHDT, YNNKEL (reference sequence). Trimming took off 0 bases at V and 3 bases at J, with 9 bases between the two ends. The CDR3 contains 14 residues. CDR3 in amino acids: CASSQDLHSYEQYF. The DNA of the CDR3 is TGTGCCAGCAGCCAAGATCTTCACAGCTACGAGCAGTACTTC.

This chain joins TRBV4-2 and TRBJ2-1; TRBD1 agrees at 10 bases. Germline V gives CDR1 LGHNA, CDR2 YNFKEQ. After removal of 3 bases from V and 8 bases from J, the junction contained 7 bases not matched to a gene. The CDR3 length is 15 residues. This chain's CDR3 is CASSHLGTGDHEQFF. For the CDR3, the DNA is TGTGCCAGCAGCCACTTGGGGACAGGGGACCATGAGCAGTTCTTC.

This chain uses TRBV4-1 with TRBJ1-2, with a tentative D call TRBD1 (6 bases). CDR1 is MGHRA, CDR2 YSYEKL, per germline. V lost 5 bases and J lost 3, with 13 bases in between. The CDR3 spans 14 residues. The CDR3 sequence is CASSAGASYYGYTF. The CDR3 DNA reads as TGCGCCAGCAGCGCAGGGGCCTCTTACTATGGCTACACCTTC.

CDR3 protein: CASSRTSGGLPSNEQFF. In nucleotides, the CDR3 is TGCGCCAGCAGCCGGACTAGCGGGGGACTCCCCTCCAATGAGCAGTTCTTC. The rearrangement joins TRBV10-1 to TRBJ2-1; 13 bases are a match to TRBD2. This CDR3 is built from 17 residues. After removal of 6 bases from V and 6 bases from J, the junction contained 11 bases not matched to a gene. Germline V gene sequence: CDR1 WNHNN, CDR2 SYGVQD (reference sequence).

The rearrangement uses TRBV10-2 and TRBJ2-5, with 10 bases matching TRBD2. Germline CDR1 reads WSHSY; CDR2 reads SAAADI. The CDR3 is 21 residues long. Losses at the gene ends were 0 bases for V and 1 base for J; bases not matched to a gene: 17. The CDR3 here is CASSESFRTFERGGSQETQYF. Here the CDR3 DNA reads TGCGCCAGCAGTGAGTCGTTTAGGACCTTCGAGCGGGGGGGCTCCCAAGAGACCCAGTACTTC.

The rearrangement joins TRBV19 to TRBJ1-2; D not certain. The germline CDR1 and CDR2 sequences are LNHDA and SQIVND (reference sequence). This CDR3 region has 16 residues. Between the trimmed V and J ends, which lost 1 base and 2 bases, there was a span of 14 bases. The CDR3 DNA reads TGTGCCAGTAGTATAGTTGGCGCCTCGAGGAACTATGGCTACACCTTC. Translation: CASSIVGASRNYGYTF. The full variable domain, with the rest looked up from reference TRBV19 and TRBJ1-2, is DGGITQSPKYLFRKEGQNVTLSCEQNLNHDAMYWYRQDPGQGLRLIYYSQIVNDFQKGDIAEGYSVSREKKESFPLTVTSAQKNPTAFYLCASSIVGASRNYGYTFGSGTRLTVV.

This chain uses TRBV25-1 with TRBJ1-3, with 9 bases fitting TRBD1. CDR3 length: 14 residues. Germline CDR1 and CDR2: MGHDK and SYGVNS. The junction had 8 bases not matched to a gene; V was cut back by 8 bases and J by 6 bases. CDR3 nucleotides: TGTGCCAGCTCCGGGACAGGGTGGAAAAACACCATATATTTT. Protein product: CASSGTGWKNTIYF.

This chain joins TRBV6-2 or TRBV6-3 and TRBJ2-4; 9 positions match TRBD2. The V and J ends lost 0 bases and 9 bases, in that order; junction bases with no gene match: 9. The CDR3 is made up of 16 amino acids. Per germline, CDR1 MNHEY and CDR2 SVGEGT. The CDR3 loop is CASSYSGSGGWGIQYF. In DNA, the CDR3 is TGTGCCAGCAGTTACTCCGGTAGCGGGGGATGGGGCATTCAGTACTTC.

V gene TRBV30 combines with J gene TRBJ1-2; 11 bases fit TRBD1. The CDR3 spans 15 residues. V shed 3 bases and J 8 bases; nucleotides not matched to a gene: 11. Germline assignment: CDR1 GTSNPN and CDR2 SVGIG (reference sequence). The CDR3 loop is CAWSAAGTGGRGYTF. CDR3 nucleotide sequence: TGTGCCTGGAGCGCCGCCGGGACAGGGGGAAGAGGCTACACCTTC.

The chain uses TRBV7-2 and TRBJ2-7, with 10 positions matching TRBD1. The CDR3 has 16 residues. The germline V gene encodes CDR1 SGHTA and CDR2 FQGNSA. The J segment lost 2 bases and the V segment lost 0 bases, leaving 4 bases of the junction unmatched. Written as DNA, the CDR3 is TGTGCCAGCAGCTTAGCTGGGACAGGGGCCCCCTACGAGCAGTACTTC. Its translation is CASSLAGTGAPYEQYF.

This clone has a single count. The chain recombines TRBV19 with TRBJ1-2, with 11 bases identical to TRBD1. The CDR3 is 15 amino acids. CDR1 LNHDA and CDR2 SQIVND come from the germline V gene (reference sequence). The ends lost 7 bases at V and 1 base at J; junction bases unmatched: 5. CDR3 in amino acids: CASTGQGALNYGYTF. The CDR3 DNA is TGTGCCAGTACCGGACAGGGGGCTCTTAACTATGGCTACACCTTC.

This chain links TRBV6-5 with TRBJ1-6; 8 nucleotides match TRBD1. Germline V gene lookup returns CDR1 MNHEY and CDR2 SVGAGI. The junction had 5 bases not matched to a gene; V was cut back by 0 bases and J by 10 bases. There are 15 residues in the CDR3. CDR3 bases: TGTGCCAGCAGTTACTCGACAGGGGCCGCATCACCCCTCCACTTT. It codes for CASSYSTGAASPLHF.